Presented here are 18 T cell receptor beta chains from one specimen sequenced in a study of Tregs in tolerant kidney transplant recipients. Profiling relied on immunoSEQ multiplex PCR, and the TCRdb table lists in-frame clones only, not all of them. Altogether 80,000 or so clones are present, about 91% being singletons, with the ten largest covering about 1.4%. Mixed chimerism was transient after nonmyeloablative marrow transplants from related graft donors. Sample: CD4+ T cells from blood (PBMCs), taken 24 months after the transplant. The receptors here all came from a human patient who received a combined kidney and bone marrow transplant. Part of the T cells may come from the graft donor.

J is TRBJ2-3 and V is TRBV7-3; 11 bases agree with TRBD1. The CDR3 sequence is 13 residues long. Germline V gene sequence: CDR1 SGHTA, CDR2 FQGTGA. V lost 5 bases to trimming and J lost 7 bases; unmatched junction nucleotides: 2. The chain's CDR3 is CASSRDRGNTQYF. DNA of the CDR3: TGTGCCAGCAGCCGGGACAGGGGGAATACGCAGTATTTT.

The V call is TRBV2, the J call TRBJ2-1; 8 bases agree with TRBD2. CDR1 is SNHLY and CDR2 is FYNNEI in the germline V gene. The CDR3 length is 15 residues. The V segment lost 4 bases and the J segment 8 bases; nucleotides outside the gene matches: 10. The CDR3 is CASSVYSGGAYEQFF. CDR3 DNA: TGTGCCAGCAGTGTCTACAGCGGGGGAGCCTATGAGCAGTTCTTC.

A single count supports this clone. V usage is TRBV19 and J usage is TRBJ1-6, with 7 nucleotides matching TRBD1. J was trimmed by 10 bases and V by 7 bases; bases with no gene match: 13. The CDR3 length is 15 residues. CDR1 LNHDA and CDR2 SQIVND come from the germline V gene (reference sequence). The CDR3 protein is CASNPQRGHWSPLHF. In DNA, the CDR3 is TGTGCCAGTAACCCACAGAGGGGGCATTGGTCACCCCTCCACTTT. Full variable domain (rest looked up from reference TRBV19 and TRBJ1-6): DGGITQSPKYLFRKEGQNVTLSCEQNLNHDAMYWYRQDPGQGLRLIYYSQIVNDFQKGDIAEGYSVSREKKESFPLTVTSAQKNPTAFYLCASNPQRGHWSPLHFGNGTRLTVT.

The chain couples TRBV9 to TRBJ1-4; D is unclear. V was trimmed by 4 bases and J by 7 bases, leaving 17 bases between them. CDR1 and CDR2 (germline): SGDLS, YYNGEE. This CDR3 contains 15 residues. CDR3 protein: CASSLEALTVEKLFF. The CDR3 region has the DNA TGTGCCAGCAGCCTCGAGGCCTTAACCGTTGAAAAACTGTTTTTT.

This chain links TRBV19 with TRBJ2-7, with a weak D call TRBD1 (6 bases). The CDR3 sequence is 13 residues long. V shed 8 bases and J shed 2 bases, with 13 bases lying between them. Germline CDR1 reads LNHDA; CDR2 reads SQIVND (reference sequence). The CDR3 bases are TGTGCCAGTGAAAGGACAGACACCTACGAGCAGTACTTC. Translated: CASERTDTYEQYF. Using reference TRBV19 and TRBJ2-7 for the parts outside the CDR3, the full variable domain is DGGITQSPKYLFRKEGQNVTLSCEQNLNHDAMYWYRQDPGQGLRLIYYSQIVNDFQKGDIAEGYSVSREKKESFPLTVTSAQKNPTAFYLCASERTDTYEQYFGPGTRLTVT.

CDR3 sequence reads: CAWTGGSETQYF. CDR3 bases: TGTGCCTGGACGGGGGGCTCTGAGACCCAGTACTTC. The chain uses TRBV30 and TRBJ2-5; maybe TRBD2 (7 bases). The CDR3 loop spans 12 amino acids. Germline loops: CDR1 GTSNPN, CDR2 SVGIG (reference sequence). V dropped 4 bases and J dropped 5 bases, with 11 bases sitting between them.

This chain connects TRBV10-3 to TRBJ2-3; TRBD2 might be the D (6 bases). Trimming took off 6 bases at V and 3 bases at J, with 19 bases between the two ends. Germline assignment: CDR1 ENHRY and CDR2 SYGVKD. The CDR3 is made up of 16 amino acids. The CDR3 DNA reads TGTGCCATCAGACGCGGCGGCGGAGGAGGGACAGATACGCAGTATTTT. Translation: CAIRRGGGGGTDTQYF.

The rearrangement joins TRBV27 to TRBJ2-7, with TRBD1 matching 12 bases. After removal of 3 bases from V and 0 bases from J, the junction contained 9 bases not matched to a gene. The CDR3 extends over 18 amino acids. CDR1 is MNHEY, CDR2 SMNVEV, per germline (reference sequence). In DNA, the CDR3 is TGTGCCAGCAGTTTGGGGACAGGGGGCCCCTTTTACTCCTACGAGCAGTACTTC. It codes for CASSLGTGGPFYSYEQYF.

V is TRBV7-9 and J is TRBJ2-2; a weak D match, TRBD2 (6 bases). This CDR3 is built from 18 residues. The germline V gene has CDR1 SEHNR and CDR2 FQNEAQ (reference sequence). Trimming left V 3 bases short and J 2 bases short, with 19 bases between. The CDR3 DNA is TGTGCCAGCAGCTTCCTTTTCGGTGCGGGACGAAACACCGGGGAGCTGTTTTTT. Encoded protein: CASSFLFGAGRNTGELFF.

Points on this clone: The sample holds other DNA sequences that translate to the same CDR3. The chain is built from TRBV7-9 and TRBJ1-6; D might be TRBD1 (5 bases). The CDR3 totals 14 residues. V lost 3 bases and J lost 10, with 13 bases in between. Germline lookup yields CDR1 SEHNR and CDR2 FQNEAQ (reference sequence). CDR3 DNA sequence: TGTGCCAGCAGCTTGGACAATTTCGACTCACCCCTCCACTTT. Translation: CASSLDNFDSPLHF.

The chain employs TRBV27 and TRBJ1-3; 9 bases line up with TRBD1. CDR3 size: 15 residues. The junction had 8 bases not matched to a gene; V was cut back by 4 bases and J by 7 bases. Germline CDR1 and CDR2: MNHEY and SMNVEV (reference sequence). CDR3 in amino acids: CASSSDRDRVNTIYF. CDR3 in DNA: TGTGCCAGCAGTTCAGACAGGGACAGGGTCAACACCATATATTTT.

This rearrangement joins TRBV11-2 to TRBJ2-1; TRBD2 agrees at 7 bases. Unmatched junction bases numbered 11, after V lost 5 bases and J lost 4 bases. The CDR3 spans 16 residues. The V gene's germline CDR1 is SGHAT and CDR2 FQNNGV. The CDR3 region has the DNA TGTGCCAGCAGCCCCCCCCGGGGGGATCGGTACAATGAGCAGTTCTTC. The encoded protein is CASSPPRGDRYNEQFF.

The chain employs TRBV7-2 and TRBJ2-3; possible D gene TRBD2, 6 bases. This CDR3 spans 15 amino acids. V lost 4 bases and J lost 2, with 13 bases in between. CDR1 is SGHTA, CDR2 FQGNSA, per germline. Written as DNA, the CDR3 is TGTGCCAGCAGCTGGGTCGGGACTTCCACAGATACGCAGTATTTT. Amino acids: CASSWVGTSTDTQYF. Using reference TRBV7-2 and TRBJ2-3 for the parts outside the CDR3, the full variable domain is GAGVSQSPSNKVTEKGKDVELRCDPISGHTALYWYRQSLGQGLEFLIYFQGNSAPDKSGLPSDRFSAERTGGSVSTLTIQRTQQEDSAVYLCASSWVGTSTDTQYFGPGTRLTVL.

The rearrangement links TRBV7-9 to TRBJ2-7; 7 nucleotides agree with TRBD1. From germline, CDR1 is SEHNR and CDR2 FQNEAQ (reference sequence). There are 12 residues in the CDR3. V shed 5 bases and J 4 bases; nucleotides not matched to a gene: 2. CDR3 nucleotides: TGTGCCAGCAGCGGACAGGTGTACGAGCAGTACTTC. Protein product: CASSGQVYEQYF. Full variable domain (missing parts from reference TRBV7-9 and TRBJ2-7): DTGVSQNPRHKITKRGQNVTFRCDPISEHNRLYWYRQTLGQGPEFLTYFQNEAQLEKSRLLSDRFSAERPKGSFSTLEIQRTEQGDSAMYLCASSGQVYEQYFGPGTRLTVT.

The rearrangement links TRBV7-9 to TRBJ1-2; perhaps TRBD1 as D (5 bases). V dropped 1 base and J dropped 7 bases, with 10 bases sitting between them. The CDR3 totals 13 residues. Germline CDR1 and CDR2: SEHNR and FQNEAQ (reference sequence). The CDR3 nucleotides read TGTGCCAGCAGCTTAGGGGGCCTAGTTGGCTACACCTTC. Translation gives CASSLGGLVGYTF.

J is TRBJ1-1 and V is TRBV6-1, with D hard to call. The V gene lost 2 bases and the J gene lost 6 bases, with 22 bases spanning the gap. CDR1 and CDR2 (germline): MNHNS, SASEGT. CDR3 length equals 17 residues. In nucleotides, the CDR3 is TGTGCCAGCAGTGAAAAGCATAGGTCGCGGGGAAGTGCTGAAGCTTTCTTT. This sequence encodes CASSEKHRSRGSAEAFF.

The chain joins TRBV2 to TRBJ1-2; D may be TRBD1 (5 bases). This CDR3 region has 15 residues. Looked up from germline, CDR1 is SNHLY and CDR2 is FYNNEI. The V end lost 2 bases, the J end lost 1 base, and 11 bases lay between the germline ends. In nucleotides, the CDR3 is TGTGCCAGCAGTGAAAATTCCGGGGGTAACTATGGCTACACCTTC. This translates into CASSENSGGNYGYTF.

V is TRBV7-8 and J is TRBJ1-5; tentatively, D is TRBD1 (6 bases). This CDR3 is 13 amino acids long. Germline CDR1 reads SGHVS; CDR2 reads FQNEAQ. The ends were cut back, 1 base at V and 16 bases at J, with 17 bases in the middle. CDR3: CASSLGGPAINHF. The CDR3 DNA sequence: TGTGCCAGCAGCTTAGGGGGGCCCGCAATAAATCATTTT.